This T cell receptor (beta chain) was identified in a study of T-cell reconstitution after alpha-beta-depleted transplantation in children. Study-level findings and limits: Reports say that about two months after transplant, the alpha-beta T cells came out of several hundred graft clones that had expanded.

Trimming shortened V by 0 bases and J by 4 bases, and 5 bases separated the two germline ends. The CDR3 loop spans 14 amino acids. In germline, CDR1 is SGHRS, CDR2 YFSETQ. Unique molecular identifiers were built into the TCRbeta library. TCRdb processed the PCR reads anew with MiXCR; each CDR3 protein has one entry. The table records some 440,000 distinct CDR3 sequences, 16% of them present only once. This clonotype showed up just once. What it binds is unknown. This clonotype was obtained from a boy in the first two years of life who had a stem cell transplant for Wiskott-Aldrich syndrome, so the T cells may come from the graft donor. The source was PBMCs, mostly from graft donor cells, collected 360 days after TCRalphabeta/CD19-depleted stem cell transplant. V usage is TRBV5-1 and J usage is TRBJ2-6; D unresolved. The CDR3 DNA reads TGCGCCAGCAGCTTGGGGTTCGGGGCCAACGTCCTGACTTTC. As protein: CASSLGFGANVLTF.